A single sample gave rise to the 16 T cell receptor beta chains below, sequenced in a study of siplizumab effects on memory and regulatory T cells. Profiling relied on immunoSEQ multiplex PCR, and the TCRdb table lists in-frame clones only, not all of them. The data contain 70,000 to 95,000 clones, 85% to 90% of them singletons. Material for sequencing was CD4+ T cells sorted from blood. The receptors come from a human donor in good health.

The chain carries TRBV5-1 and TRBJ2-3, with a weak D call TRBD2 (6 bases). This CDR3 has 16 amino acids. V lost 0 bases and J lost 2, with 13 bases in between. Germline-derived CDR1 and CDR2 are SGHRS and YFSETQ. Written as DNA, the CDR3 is TGCGCCAGCAGCTTGGTTAGCGGACTTACCACAGATACGCAGTATTTT. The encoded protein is CASSLVSGLTTDTQYF.

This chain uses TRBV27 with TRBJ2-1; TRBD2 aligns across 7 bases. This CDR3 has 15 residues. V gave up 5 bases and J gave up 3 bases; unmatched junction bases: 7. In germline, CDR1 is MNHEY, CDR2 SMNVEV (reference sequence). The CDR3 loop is CASSSSSGNYNEQFF. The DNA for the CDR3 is TGTGCCAGCAGTAGCTCTAGCGGAAACTACAATGAGCAGTTCTTC.

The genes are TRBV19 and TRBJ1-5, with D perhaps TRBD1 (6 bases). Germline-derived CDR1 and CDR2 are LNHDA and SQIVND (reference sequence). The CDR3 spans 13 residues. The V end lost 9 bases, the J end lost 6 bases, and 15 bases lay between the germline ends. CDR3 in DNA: TGTGCCAGGGAGACAGGCGATCGTCAGCCCCAGCATTTT. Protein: CARETGDRQPQHF.

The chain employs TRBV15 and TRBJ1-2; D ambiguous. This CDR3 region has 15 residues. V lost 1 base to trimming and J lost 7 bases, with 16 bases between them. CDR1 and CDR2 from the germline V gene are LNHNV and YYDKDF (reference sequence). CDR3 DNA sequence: TGTGCCACCAGCAGAGTTTCGGGGAGAAGTAGTGGCTACACCTTC. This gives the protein CATSRVSGRSSGYTF.

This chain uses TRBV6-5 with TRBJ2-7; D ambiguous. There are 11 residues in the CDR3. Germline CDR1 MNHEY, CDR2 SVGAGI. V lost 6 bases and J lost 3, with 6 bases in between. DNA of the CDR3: TGTGCCAGCAGCACCATCTACGAGCAGTACTTC. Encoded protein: CASSTIYEQYF.

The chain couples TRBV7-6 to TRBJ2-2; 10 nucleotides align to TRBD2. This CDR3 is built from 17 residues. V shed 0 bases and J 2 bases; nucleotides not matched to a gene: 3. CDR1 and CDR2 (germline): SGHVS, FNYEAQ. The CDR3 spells CASSLAPSGSNTGELFF. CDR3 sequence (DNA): TGTGCCAGCAGCTTAGCCCCTAGCGGGAGTAACACCGGGGAGCTGTTTTTT. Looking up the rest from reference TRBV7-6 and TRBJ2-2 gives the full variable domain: GAGVSQSPRYKVTKRGQDVALRCDPISGHVSLYWYRQALGQGPEFLTYFNYEAQQDKSGLPNDRFSAERPEGSISTLTIQRTEQRDSAMYRCASSLAPSGSNTGELFFGEGSRLTVL.

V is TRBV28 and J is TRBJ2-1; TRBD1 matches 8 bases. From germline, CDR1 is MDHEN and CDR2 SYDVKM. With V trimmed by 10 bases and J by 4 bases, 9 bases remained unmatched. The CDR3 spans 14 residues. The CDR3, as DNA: TGTGCCACATCCGAGGGACAGGCGTACAATGAGCAGTTCTTC. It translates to CATSEGQAYNEQFF. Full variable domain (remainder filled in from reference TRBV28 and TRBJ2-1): DVKVTQSSRYLVKRTGEKVFLECVQDMDHENMFWYRQDPGLGLRLIYFSYDVKMKEKGDIPEGYSVSREKKERFSLILESASTNQTSMYLCATSEGQAYNEQFFGPGTRLTVL.

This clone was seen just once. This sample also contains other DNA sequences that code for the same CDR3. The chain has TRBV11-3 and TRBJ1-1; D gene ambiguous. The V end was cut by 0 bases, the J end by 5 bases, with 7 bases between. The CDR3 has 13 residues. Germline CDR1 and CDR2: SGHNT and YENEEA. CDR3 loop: CASSLEGRTEAFF. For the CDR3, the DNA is TGTGCCAGCAGCTTAGAAGGCAGAACTGAAGCTTTCTTT.

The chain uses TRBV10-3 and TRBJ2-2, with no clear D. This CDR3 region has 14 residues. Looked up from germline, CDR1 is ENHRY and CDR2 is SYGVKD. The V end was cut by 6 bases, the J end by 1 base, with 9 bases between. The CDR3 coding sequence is TGTGCCATCAGGGATAAGGTGAACACCGGGGAGCTGTTTTTT. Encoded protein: CAIRDKVNTGELFF.

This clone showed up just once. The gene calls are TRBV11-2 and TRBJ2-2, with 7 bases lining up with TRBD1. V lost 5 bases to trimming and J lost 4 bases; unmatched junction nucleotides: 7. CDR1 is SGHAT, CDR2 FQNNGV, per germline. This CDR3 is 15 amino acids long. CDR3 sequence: CASSLGQLSTGELFF. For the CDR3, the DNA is TGTGCCAGCAGCCTGGGACAGCTCAGCACCGGGGAGCTGTTTTTT.

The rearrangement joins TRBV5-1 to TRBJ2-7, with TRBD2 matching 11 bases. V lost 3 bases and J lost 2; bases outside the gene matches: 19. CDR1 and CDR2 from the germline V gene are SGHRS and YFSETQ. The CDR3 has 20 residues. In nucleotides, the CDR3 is TGCGCCAGCAGCTCGAAAATAGCGGGAGGGCCGACCATAATCCCCTACGAGCAGTACTTC. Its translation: CASSSKIAGGPTIIPYEQYF.

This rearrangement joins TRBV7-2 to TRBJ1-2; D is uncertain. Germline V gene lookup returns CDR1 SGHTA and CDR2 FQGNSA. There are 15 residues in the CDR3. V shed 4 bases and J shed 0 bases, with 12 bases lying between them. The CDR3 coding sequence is TGTGCCAGCAGCTCTTTATTTGGAGCTAACTATGGCTACACCTTC. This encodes CASSSLFGANYGYTF.

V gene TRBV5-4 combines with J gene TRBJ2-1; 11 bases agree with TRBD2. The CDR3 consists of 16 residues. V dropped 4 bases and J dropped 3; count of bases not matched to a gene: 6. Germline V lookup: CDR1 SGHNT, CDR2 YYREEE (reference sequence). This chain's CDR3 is CASSTPGTSGYNEQFF. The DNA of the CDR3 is TGTGCCAGCAGCACCCCCGGGACTAGCGGCTACAATGAGCAGTTCTTC.

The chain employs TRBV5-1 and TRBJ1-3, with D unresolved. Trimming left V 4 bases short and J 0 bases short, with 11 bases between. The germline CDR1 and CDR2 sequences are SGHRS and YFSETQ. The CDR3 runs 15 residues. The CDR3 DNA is TGCGCCAGCAGCCTACCTGGCCTCTCTGGAAACACCATATATTTT. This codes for CASSLPGLSGNTIYF.

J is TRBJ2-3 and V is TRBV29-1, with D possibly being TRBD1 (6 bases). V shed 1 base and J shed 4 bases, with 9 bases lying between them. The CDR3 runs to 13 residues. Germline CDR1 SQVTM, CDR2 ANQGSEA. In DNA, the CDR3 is TGCAGCGTTGAAGGGGGGCAGGCAGATACGCAGTATTTT. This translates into CSVEGGQADTQYF.

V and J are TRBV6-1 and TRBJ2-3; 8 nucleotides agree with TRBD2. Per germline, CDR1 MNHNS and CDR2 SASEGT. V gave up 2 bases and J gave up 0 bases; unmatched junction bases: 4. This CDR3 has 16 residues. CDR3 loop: CASSELAGPSTDTQYF. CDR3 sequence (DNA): TGTGCCAGCAGTGAACTAGCGGGCCCCAGCACAGATACGCAGTATTTT.